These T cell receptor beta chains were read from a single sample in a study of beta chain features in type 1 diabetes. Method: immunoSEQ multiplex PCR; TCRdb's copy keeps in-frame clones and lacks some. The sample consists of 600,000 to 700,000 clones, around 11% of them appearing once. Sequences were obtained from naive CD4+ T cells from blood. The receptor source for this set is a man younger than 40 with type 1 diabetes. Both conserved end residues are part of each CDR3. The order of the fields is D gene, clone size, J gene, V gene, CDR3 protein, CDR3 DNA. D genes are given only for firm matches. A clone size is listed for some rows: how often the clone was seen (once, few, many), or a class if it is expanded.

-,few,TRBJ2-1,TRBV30,CAWTPSSYNEQFF,TGTGCCTGGACTCCGAGCTCCTACAATGAGCAGTTCTTC
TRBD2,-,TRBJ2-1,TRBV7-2,CASSLAYGGATNEQFF,TGTGCCAGCAGCTTAGCATACGGGGGGGCGACCAATGAGCAGTTCTTC
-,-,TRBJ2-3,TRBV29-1,CSVGVTDTQYF,TGCAGCGTTGGGGTCACAGATACGCAGTATTTT
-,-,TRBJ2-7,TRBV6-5,CASSQTGEQYF,TGTGCCAGCAGCCAGACAGGCGAGCAGTACTTC
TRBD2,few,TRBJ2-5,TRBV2,CASSEALAGGQETQYF,TGTGCCAGCAGTGAAGCGCTAGCGGGGGGACAAGAGACCCAGTACTTC
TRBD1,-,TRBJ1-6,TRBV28,CASRTGFNSPLHF,TGTGCCAGCCGGACAGGGTTTAATTCACCCCTCCACTTT
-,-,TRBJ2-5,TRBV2,CASSGPSGQDQETQYF,TGTGCCAGCAGTGGGCCTTCGGGACAAGACCAAGAGACCCAGTACTTC
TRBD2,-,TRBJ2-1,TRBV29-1,CSVEDAGRGELNEQFF,TGCAGCGTTGAAGATGCTGGGCGGGGGGAATTGAATGAGCAGTTCTTC
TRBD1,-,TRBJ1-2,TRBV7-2,CASSFTGQPGGYTF,TGTGCCAGCAGCTTTACGGGACAGCCAGGAGGCTACACCTTC
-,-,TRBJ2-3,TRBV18,CASSPGLTEGDTQYF,TGTGCCAGCTCACCGGGTCTAACGGAGGGAGATACGCAGTATTTT
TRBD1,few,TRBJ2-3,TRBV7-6,CASSRRQGITDTQYF,TGTGCCAGCAGCCGGAGACAGGGAATCACAGATACGCAGTATTTT
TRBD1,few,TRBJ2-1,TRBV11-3,CASSLDLGSDRVGNEQFF,TGTGCCAGCAGCTTAGATCTAGGTTCGGACAGGGTAGGCAATGAGCAGTTCTTC
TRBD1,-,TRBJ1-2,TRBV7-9,CASSADRGGHYGYTF,TGTGCCAGCAGCGCAGACAGGGGCGGTCACTATGGCTACACCTTC
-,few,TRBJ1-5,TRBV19,CASSMAVISNQPQHF,TGTGCCAGTAGTATGGCCGTCATTAGCAATCAGCCCCAGCATTTT
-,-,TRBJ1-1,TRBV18,CASSPDAQFEAFF,TGTGCCAGCTCACCTGACGCACAGTTTGAAGCTTTCTTT
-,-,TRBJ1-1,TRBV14,CASSPQGGVGHTEAFF,TGTGCCAGCAGCCCCCAGGGAGGGGTGGGCCACACTGAAGCTTTCTTT
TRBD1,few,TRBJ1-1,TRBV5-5,CASSGGTANTEAFF,TGTGCCAGCAGCGGTGGGACAGCGAACACTGAAGCTTTCTTT
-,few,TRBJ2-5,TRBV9,CASSPLGSAWVETQYF,TGTGCCAGCAGCCCTTTAGGGAGCGCCTGGGTGGAGACCCAGTACTTC
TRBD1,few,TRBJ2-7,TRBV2,CASRRTGPAYEQYF,TGTGCCAGCAGGCGGACAGGTCCTGCTTACGAGCAGTACTTC
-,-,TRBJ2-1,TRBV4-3,CASSQDHGDTSSYNEQFF,TGCGCCAGCAGCCAAGATCATGGGGACACCAGCTCCTACAATGAGCAGTTCTTC
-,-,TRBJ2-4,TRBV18,CASSLQGLLDKNIQYF,TGTGCCAGCTCACTACAGGGTTTGTTGGACAAAAACATTCAGTACTTC
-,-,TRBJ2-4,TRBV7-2,CASSLINIQYF,TGTGCCAGCAGCTTAATAAACATTCAGTACTTC